The text below deals with one T cell receptor beta chain. TCR beta from blood CD8+ and CD4+ T cells was sequenced. In the multiple sclerosis control group, patients were treatment-naive and had stable or active relapsing-remitting disease. These data belong to a study of CD8 T cells in Susac syndrome. Random hexamers were used to reverse transcribe an amount of about 0.45 to 1 ug RNA. Amplification of TCR beta CDR3 by immunoSEQ multiplex PCR spanned 54 Vbeta and 13 Jbeta. One entry per CDR3 protein results from TCRdb running MiXCR on the immunoSEQ multiplex PCR reads. The table has about 440,000 distinct CDR3 sequences, more than 80% seen once. Sample: CD8+ T cells from PBMCs. The source of this sequence is a human donor with multiple sclerosis.

The CDR3 DNA reads TGTGCCAGCACCGAACTAGCGGGGGATGAGCAGTTCTTC. This translates into CASTELAGDEQFF. The chain is built from TRBV6-2 or TRBV6-3 and TRBJ2-1; 11 nucleotides agree with TRBD2. The CDR3 consists of 13 residues. Germline CDR1 reads MNHEY; CDR2 reads SVGEGT. Losses at the gene ends were 7 bases for V and 8 bases for J; bases not matched to a gene: 4.